This TCR beta chain was identified during a study of STAT5B mutations in CD4+ large granular lymphocyte leukemia. Study outcomes and limitations: TRBV06-family usage was enriched in top patient clones (8/27) versus controls (2/35). The CD4+ versus CD8+ T-LGLL clonality difference may reflect limited sample size.

Details on this clone: What it binds is unknown.

Sequencing was at survey level. Methods used by the authors: A clonotype over 5% of the repertoire counted as a possible leukemic clone, a few dozen overall. Repertoires were generated with immunoSEQ multiplex PCR, while TCRdb's copy carries only in-frame clones and drops some. V, J and clone size were drawn from that table, and D and trimming were deduced from the DNA. Here the sample spans around 10,000 clones, about four fifths being singletons. Between the trimmed V and J ends, which lost 1 base and 6 bases, there was a span of 7 bases. The CDR3 totals 12 residues. CDR1 and CDR2 (germline): SGHRS, YFSETQ.

The chain employs TRBV5-1 and TRBJ1-1, with a tentative D call TRBD1 (6 bases). The receptor was derived from a man aged 55 to 69 with CD4+ T-cell large granular lymphocyte leukemia. The material sequenced was PBMCs. The CDR3 DNA follows: TGCGCCAGCAGCTTGACAGGGCCTGAAGCTTTCTTT. It specifies CASSLTGPEAFF.